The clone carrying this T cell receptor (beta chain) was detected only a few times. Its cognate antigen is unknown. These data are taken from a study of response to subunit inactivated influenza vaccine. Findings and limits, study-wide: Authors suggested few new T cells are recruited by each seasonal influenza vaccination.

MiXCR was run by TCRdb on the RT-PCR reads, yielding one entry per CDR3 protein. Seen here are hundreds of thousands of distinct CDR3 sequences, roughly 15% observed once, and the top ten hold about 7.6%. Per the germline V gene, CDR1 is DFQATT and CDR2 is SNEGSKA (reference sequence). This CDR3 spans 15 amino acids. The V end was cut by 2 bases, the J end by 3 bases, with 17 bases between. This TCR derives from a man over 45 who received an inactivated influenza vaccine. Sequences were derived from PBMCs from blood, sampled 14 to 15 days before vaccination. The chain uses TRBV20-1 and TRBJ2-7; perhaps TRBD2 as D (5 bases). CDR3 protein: CSARPIAGRLYEQYF. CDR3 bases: TGCAGTGCTAGACCGATTGCTGGGAGACTCTACGAGCAGTACTTC.